The T cell receptor (beta chain) under discussion was sequenced for a study of tumor-infiltrating lymphocytes in glioblastoma multiforme. Study conclusions and caveats: Just one glioblastoma patient contributed to the TCR-mutation comparison. Clone frequencies may be distorted by unequal TCR transcripts per cell.

This clonotype was detected only once. Its target is not known. The junction departs from the called germline gene at one end, perhaps through a read error. The CDR3 totals 16 residues. Germline V lookup: CDR1 SGHNT, CDR2 YYREEE (reference sequence). Three nested ARM-PCR rounds with V-beta and C-beta primers built TCRB libraries. These TCRB libraries lack any described unique molecular identifiers. Each CDR3 protein is one row after TCRdb ran MiXCR on the multiplex PCR reads. The sample has around 13,000 distinct CDR3 sequences, over 60% seen once. V gene TRBV5-4 combines with J gene TRBJ2-3; D might be TRBD1 (6 bases). This TCR came from a male donor with glioblastoma. The sample consisted of brain tumor tissue. The CDR3 nucleotides are TGTACCAGCAGTTTTGGGGGCAGGGGAAGCACAGATACGCAGTATTTT. Translating it yields CTSSFGGRGSTDTQYF.